This T cell receptor (beta chain) was recorded in a study of T cell responses to AZD1222 COVID-19 vaccine. Losses at the gene ends were 2 bases for V and 6 bases for J; bases not matched to a gene: 14. From germline, CDR1 is KGHSH and CDR2 LQKENI. This CDR3 is built from 17 residues. Sequencing used immunoSEQ multiplex PCR; TCRdb keeps in-frame clones, though not all of them. The data hold under 150,000 clones, with just under 95% observed a single time. Study outcomes and limitations: Only six individuals given AZD1222 were seropositive at baseline. CD4 TCRs associated with vaccination spanned spike, dominating at 160-218 and 743-854.

About this clone itself: Its antigen is unidentified.

The receptor was derived from an adult who received the AZD1222 COVID-19 vaccine. V is TRBV18 and J is TRBJ2-7; 9 bases are a match to TRBD1. The starting material was peripheral blood, obtained 28 days after the second AZD1222 dose. For the CDR3, the DNA is TGTGCCAGCTCACCAAAGCCCCAAAGACAGGGGGGGAGCGAGCAGTACTTC. Encoded protein: CASSPKPQRQGGSEQYF.